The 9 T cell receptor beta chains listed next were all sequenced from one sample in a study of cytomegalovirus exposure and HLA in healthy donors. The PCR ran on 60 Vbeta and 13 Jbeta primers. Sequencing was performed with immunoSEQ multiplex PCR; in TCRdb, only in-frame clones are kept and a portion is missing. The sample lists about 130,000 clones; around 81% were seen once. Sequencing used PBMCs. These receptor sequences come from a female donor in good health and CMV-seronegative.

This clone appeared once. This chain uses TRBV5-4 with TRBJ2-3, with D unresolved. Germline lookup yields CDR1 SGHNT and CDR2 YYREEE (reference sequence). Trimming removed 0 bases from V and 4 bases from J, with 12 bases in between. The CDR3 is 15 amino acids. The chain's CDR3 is CASSLATTRADTQYF. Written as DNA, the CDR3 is TGTGCCAGCAGCTTGGCCACCACCCGCGCAGATACGCAGTATTTT.

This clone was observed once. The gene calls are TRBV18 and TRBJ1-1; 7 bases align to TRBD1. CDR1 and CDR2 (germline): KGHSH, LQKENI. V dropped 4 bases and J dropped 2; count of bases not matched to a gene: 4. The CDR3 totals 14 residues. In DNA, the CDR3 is TGTGCCAGCTCACAAGACAGGGTAAACACTGAAGCTTTCTTT. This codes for CASSQDRVNTEAFF.

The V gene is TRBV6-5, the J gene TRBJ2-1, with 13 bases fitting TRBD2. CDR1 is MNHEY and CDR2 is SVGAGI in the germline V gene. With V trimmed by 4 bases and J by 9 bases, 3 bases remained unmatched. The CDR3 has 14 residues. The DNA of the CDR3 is TGTGCCAGCAGTTTGACTAGCGGGGGGCCTGAGCAGTTCTTC. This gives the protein CASSLTSGGPEQFF.

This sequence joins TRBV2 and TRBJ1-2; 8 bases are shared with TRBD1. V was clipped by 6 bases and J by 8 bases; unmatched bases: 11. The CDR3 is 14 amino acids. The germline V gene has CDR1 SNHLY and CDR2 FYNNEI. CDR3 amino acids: CASRPGQELRGYTF. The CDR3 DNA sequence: TGTGCCAGCAGACCGGGACAGGAGCTTCGAGGCTACACCTTC.

Written as DNA, the CDR3 is TGCGCCAGCAGCCAACTTACGGTTGGCAATCAGCCCCAGCATTTT. It specifies CASSQLTVGNQPQHF. V gene TRBV4-1 combines with J gene TRBJ1-5; D gene uncertain. This CDR3 has 15 amino acids. CDR1 and CDR2 (germline): MGHRA, YSYEKL. The V gene lost 2 bases and the J gene lost 2 bases, with 10 bases spanning the gap.

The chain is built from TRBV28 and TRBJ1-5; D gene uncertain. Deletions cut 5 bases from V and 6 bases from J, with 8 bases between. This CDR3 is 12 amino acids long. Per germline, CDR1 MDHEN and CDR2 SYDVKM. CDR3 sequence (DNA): TGTGCCAGCAGTCCGAACTCTCAGCCCCAGCATTTT. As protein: CASSPNSQPQHF.

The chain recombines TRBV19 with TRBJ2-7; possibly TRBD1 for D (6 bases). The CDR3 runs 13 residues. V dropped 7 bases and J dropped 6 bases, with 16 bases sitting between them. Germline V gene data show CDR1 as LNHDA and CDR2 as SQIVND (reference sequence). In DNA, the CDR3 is TGTGCCAGTAAGGGCAGGGGCAGCTCCGAGCAGTACTTC. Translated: CASKGRGSSEQYF.

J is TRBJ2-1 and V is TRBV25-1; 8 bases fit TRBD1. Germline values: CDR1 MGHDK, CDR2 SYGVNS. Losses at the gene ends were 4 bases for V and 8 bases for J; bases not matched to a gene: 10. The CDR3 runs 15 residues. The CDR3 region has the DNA TGTGCCAGCAGTGCCGGGACAGGCCATGGCGATGAGCAGTTCTTC. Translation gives CASSAGTGHGDEQFF.

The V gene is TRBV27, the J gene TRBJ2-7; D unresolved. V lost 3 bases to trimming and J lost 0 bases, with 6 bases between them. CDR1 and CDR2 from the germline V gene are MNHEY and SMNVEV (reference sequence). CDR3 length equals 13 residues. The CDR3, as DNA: TGTGCCAGCAGTTTCTCCCTCTCCTACGAGCAGTACTTC. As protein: CASSFSLSYEQYF.